A single sample gave rise to the 5 T cell receptor beta chains below, sequenced in a study of T cells after yellow fever vaccination. TCRdb reprocessed the 5' RACE reads with MiXCR, giving one entry per CDR3 protein. The sample has hundreds of thousands of distinct CDR3 sequences, around 13% seen once. Specimen: CD4+ T cells sorted from PBMCs, collected 15 days after the yellow fever booster vaccination. These receptor sequences come from a man aged 18 to 29 who received the YFV17D yellow fever vaccine.

This clonotype occurred a few times. The chain joins TRBV20-1 to TRBJ2-6; no clear D. The germline gives CDR1 DFQATT, CDR2 SNEGSKA (reference sequence). This CDR3 is built from 16 residues. Trimming removed 5 bases at V and 0 bases at J, with 14 bases between. The CDR3 region is CSASMGGPSGANVLTF. CDR3 in DNA: TGCAGTGCTTCGATGGGCGGACCCTCTGGGGCCAACGTCCTGACTTTC.

The rearrangement uses TRBV28 and TRBJ2-5, with 8 positions matching TRBD2. From germline, CDR1 is MDHEN and CDR2 SYDVKM. V lost 7 bases, J lost 2 bases, and 6 bases stayed unmatched. CDR3 length equals 14 residues. As DNA, the CDR3 is TGTGCCAGCAAGAGATCTAGCGGGCAAGAGACCCAGTACTTC. It yields the protein CASKRSSGQETQYF.

This clonotype was seen a few times. The rearrangement uses TRBV7-9 and TRBJ2-3; TRBD2 agrees at 11 bases. Per germline, CDR1 SEHNR and CDR2 FQNEAQ (reference sequence). J gave up 2 bases and V 5 bases, and 6 bases lay outside the gene matches. There are 16 residues in the CDR3. The DNA for the CDR3 is TGTGCCAGCAGCCAGCTACTAGCGGGGGACACAGATACGCAGTATTTT. Its translation: CASSQLLAGDTDTQYF.

This chain uses TRBV6-2 or TRBV6-3 with TRBJ1-1; 9 bases are a match to TRBD1. CDR1 MNHEY and CDR2 SVGEGT come from the germline V gene. The V gene end was trimmed by 5 bases and the J gene end by 0 bases; junction bases not matched to a gene: 10. The CDR3 covers 17 residues. DNA for the CDR3: TGTGCCAGCAGTCGTCACCCACAGGGGGCCGTGAACACTGAAGCTTTCTTT. Translated, it gives CASSRHPQGAVNTEAFF.

J is TRBJ1-2 and V is TRBV5-4; TRBD1 aligns across 7 bases. This CDR3 has 13 amino acids. Germline CDR1 SGHNT, CDR2 YYREEE (reference sequence). The junction had 5 bases not matched to a gene; V was cut back by 5 bases and J by 4 bases. Here the CDR3 reads CASSPTGTYGYTF. The CDR3 DNA follows: TGTGCCAGCAGTCCGACAGGGACCTATGGCTACACCTTC.